Each of the 28 T cell receptor beta chains below was sequenced from the same sample in a study of Tregs in tolerant kidney transplant recipients. The nonmyeloablative bone marrow transplants came from related graft donors, with transient mixed chimerism. Generated by immunoSEQ multiplex PCR, the TCRdb table keeps only in-frame clones and is missing some. The table for this sample gives tens of thousands of clones. Sequenced material: CD4+ T cells from blood (PBMCs), taken 24 months after the transplant. The receptors here all came from a human patient who received a combined kidney and bone marrow transplant. Some T cells here may be from the graft donor.

This clone registers medium-sized by frequency. The CDR3 is cut off 3 residues early in the read; its end comes from the germline J gene. The rearrangement uses TRBV20-1 and TRBJ2-1; 11 bases align to TRBD2. This CDR3 spans 14 amino acids. V dropped 3 bases and J dropped 7; count of bases not matched to a gene: 5. Looked up from germline, CDR1 is DFQATT and CDR2 is SNEGSKA (reference sequence). CDR3 sequence reads: CSASFSGRGNEQFF. The DNA read from the CDR3 is TGCAGTGCTAGTTTTAGCGGGAGGGGGAATGAG.

As regards this clone: Read data end 3 residues before the CDR3 end; the end is taken from the germline J gene. This rearrangement joins TRBV7-8 to TRBJ1-1, with 7 nucleotides matching TRBD1. Germline V gene lookup returns CDR1 SGHVS and CDR2 FQNEAQ. The CDR3 has 14 residues. The part of the CDR3 DNA that was read is TGTGCCAGCAGCTTACGGGACAGTTCAGGAACT. It yields the protein CASSLRDSSGT. The whole CDR3 region reads CASSLRDSSGTAFF.

Notes on this clone: The missing CDR3 end, 3 residues past where the read stops, is filled in from the germline J gene. The chain couples TRBV7-2 to TRBJ2-5; TRBD2 matches 11 bases. This CDR3 contains 15 residues. Germline values: CDR1 SGHTA, CDR2 FQGNSA. V was clipped by 8 bases and J by 1 base; unmatched bases: 6. CDR3 sequence: CASVGTSGLQETQYF. Incomplete CDR3 DNA: TGTGCCAGCGTCGGGACTAGCGGCCTCCAAGAGACC.

About this clone: The read ends 3 residues early relative to the CDR3; the germline J gene fills the gap. V and J are TRBV20-1 and TRBJ2-5; 12 bases fit TRBD2. Per germline, CDR1 DFQATT and CDR2 SNEGSKA (reference sequence). There are 14 residues in the CDR3. The V segment lost 5 bases and the J segment 4 bases; nucleotides outside the gene matches: 5. The CDR3 sequence: CSAEKGLAGETQYF. The part of the CDR3 DNA that was read is TGCAGTGCTGAGAAGGGACTAGCGGGAGAGACC.

About this clone itself: The read terminates 3 residues ahead of where the CDR3 ends, so the germline J gene completes it. The rearrangement uses TRBV5-4 and TRBJ2-4; D is uncertain. V was pared by 0 bases and J by 2 bases, with 6 bases between. The CDR3 has 14 amino acids. Germline loops: CDR1 SGHNT, CDR2 YYREEE (reference sequence). The CDR3 DNA, read in part, is TGTGCCAGCAGCTTGGACATTCCCAAAAACATT. Protein product: CASSLDIPKNI. The CDR3, in full, reads CASSLDIPKNIQYF.

With respect to this clone: The CDR3 is cut off 3 residues early in the read; its end comes from the germline J gene. This chain links TRBV11-3 with TRBJ2-1, with D perhaps matching TRBD1 (5 bases). Germline lookup yields CDR1 SGHNT and CDR2 YENEEA. The CDR3 loop spans 14 amino acids. Trimming stripped 5 bases from V and 6 bases from J, with 14 bases between. The DNA read from the CDR3 is TGTGCCAGCAGCAATCCACTCACAGGCAATGAG. Its translation is CASSNPLTGNE. The CDR3, in full, reads CASSNPLTGNEQFF.

About this clone itself: Coverage ceases 3 residues before the CDR3 finishes, and the germline J gene fills in the end. This chain joins TRBV23-1 and TRBJ2-7; 7 nucleotides align to TRBD2. TRBV23-1 is annotated as an ORF whose role is uncertain. The V gene end was trimmed by 3 bases and the J gene end by 4 bases; junction bases not matched to a gene: 12. The CDR3 sequence is 16 residues long. This chain's CDR3 is CASSHPSGSGPYEQYF. Incomplete CDR3 DNA: TGCGCCAGCAGTCACCCCTCCGGTAGCGGGCCTTACGAG.

About this clone: The read finishes 3 residues shy of the CDR3 end, and the germline J gene is used to complete it. The rearrangement uses TRBV5-6 and TRBJ2-5; TRBD1 aligns across 8 bases. The CDR3 covers 13 residues. Germline lookup yields CDR1 SGHDT and CDR2 YYEEEE. With V trimmed by 3 bases and J by 7 bases, 5 bases remained unmatched. The CDR3: CASSWDRRGTQYF. The covered CDR3 bases are TGTGCCAGCAGCTGGGACAGGCGAGGGACC.

The sequenced CDR3 bases are TGTGCCAGCAGCTTTGGGACAGGGGGCATCAAGACC. This codes for CASSFGTGGIKT. The whole CDR3 sequence is CASSFGTGGIKTQYF. The genes are TRBV7-2 and TRBJ2-5; 12 bases agree with TRBD1. The read falls 3 residues short of the CDR3 end, and the missing part is taken from the germline J gene. CDR3 length equals 15 residues. The germline gives CDR1 SGHTA, CDR2 FQGNSA. V lost 3 bases, J lost 6 bases, and 5 bases stayed unmatched.

Comments on this clone: The observed sequence ends 3 residues before the CDR3 terminus, with the missing tail filled in from the germline J gene. The V call is TRBV19, the J call TRBJ1-2; D gene unclear. Germline V gives CDR1 LNHDA, CDR2 SQIVND (reference sequence). The CDR3 totals 15 residues. With 6 bases removed from V and 6 bases from J, the gap between germline ends came to 20 bases. The CDR3 region is CASSRRGRGEDGYTF. The CDR3 DNA, read in part, is TGTGCCAGTAGCCGTCGAGGACGCGGGGAGGATGGC. The variable domain in full, with the rest retrieved from reference TRBV19 and TRBJ1-2, is DGGITQSPKYLFRKEGQNVTLSCEQNLNHDAMYWYRQDPGQGLRLIYYSQIVNDFQKGDIAEGYSVSREKKESFPLTVTSAQKNPTAFYLCASSRRGRGEDGYTFGSGTRLTVV.

Remarks on this clone: The DNA ends 3 residues before the CDR3 does, and the rest of the CDR3 is filled in from the germline J gene. The rearrangement links TRBV11-2 to TRBJ2-7, with D possibly being TRBD2 (5 bases). This CDR3 region has 12 residues. The germline V gene encodes CDR1 SGHAT and CDR2 FQNNGV. Trimming took off 5 bases at V and 3 bases at J, with 8 bases between the two ends. CDR3 amino acids: CASSLAGYEQYF. The CDR3 DNA, read in part, is TGTGCCAGCAGCCTAGCCGGCTACGAG.

Frequency places this clone as medium-sized. The CDR3 end lies 3 residues beyond the end of the read and is filled in from the germline J gene. J is TRBJ1-1 and V is TRBV7-8, with D hard to call. Trimming took off 5 bases at V and 1 base at J, with 17 bases between the two ends. The length of the CDR3 is 16 residues. The germline V gene encodes CDR1 SGHVS and CDR2 FQNEAQ. This CDR3 is CASSPTRPGTNTEAFF. The DNA read from the CDR3 is TGTGCCAGCAGCCCTACAAGGCCGGGTACGAACACTGAA.

Concerning this clone itself: The observed sequence ends 3 residues before the CDR3 terminus, with the missing tail filled in from the germline J gene. This chain uses TRBV5-6 with TRBJ1-6; perhaps TRBD1 as D (6 bases). Germline V gene lookup returns CDR1 SGHDT and CDR2 YYEEEE. The V gene lost 0 bases and the J gene lost 6 bases, with 10 bases spanning the gap. This CDR3 has 15 residues. The CDR3 loop is CASSLEGRGNSPLHF. The CDR3 DNA, read in part, is TGTGCCAGCAGCTTGGAGGGCAGGGGTAATTCACCC.

On this clone itself: The read falls 3 residues short of the CDR3 end, and the missing part is taken from the germline J gene. The rearrangement links TRBV19 to TRBJ2-5, with 7 bases that match TRBD1. Germline CDR1 reads LNHDA; CDR2 reads SQIVND (reference sequence). This CDR3 has 15 amino acids. The J segment lost 1 base and the V segment lost 5 bases, leaving 7 bases of the junction unmatched. The part of the CDR3 DNA that was read is TGTGCCAGTAGTTCACAGGGACAGCTCCAAGAGACC. Its translation: CASSSQGQLQET. The entire CDR3 protein reads CASSSQGQLQETQYF.

Points on this clone: The read terminates 3 residues ahead of where the CDR3 ends, so the germline J gene completes it. The chain carries TRBV5-1 and TRBJ1-4; 7 bases match TRBD1. CDR1 is SGHRS, CDR2 YFSETQ, per germline. The trim removed 0 bases at V and 8 bases at J, leaving 1 base unmatched. This CDR3 is 13 amino acids long. CDR3 DNA, as far as it was read: TGCGCCAGCAGCTTGGGGACAGGCGAAAAA. It codes for CASSLGTGEK. From start to end, the CDR3 is CASSLGTGEKLFF.

As concerns this clone: Sequencing ends 3 residues short of the CDR3 end; the germline J gene provides the rest. The genes are TRBV20-1 and TRBJ2-1; D gene ambiguous. V gave up 5 bases and J gave up 9 bases, with 20 bases separating them. CDR1 and CDR2 (germline): DFQATT, SNEGSKA (reference sequence). The CDR3 spans 14 residues. The part of the CDR3 DNA that was read is TGCAGTGCTCCGTTAGATACTTATTCGGGTGAG. Its protein product is CSAPLDTYSGE. The full-length CDR3 reads as CSAPLDTYSGEQFF.

As concerns this clone: The read ends 3 residues early relative to the CDR3; the germline J gene fills the gap. The V and J genes are TRBV5-1 and TRBJ1-1, with TRBD1 as a possible D gene (6 bases). The V gene's germline CDR1 is SGHRS and CDR2 YFSETQ. This CDR3 is built from 13 residues. V lost 4 bases to trimming and J lost 1 base, with 8 bases between them. The CDR3 loop reads CASSVQGNTEAFF. The DNA read from the CDR3 is TGCGCCAGCAGCGTACAGGGGAACACTGAA. The full variable domain, rest sourced from reference TRBV5-1 and TRBJ1-1, is KAGVTQTPRYLIKTRGQQVTLSCSPISGHRSVSWYQQTPGQGLQFLFEYFSETQRNKGNFPGRFSGRQFSNSRSEMNVSTLELGDSALYLCASSVQGNTEAFFGQGTRLTVV.

Points on this clone: The read comes to an end 3 residues before the CDR3 does, leaving the germline J gene to fill in the end. V and J are TRBV2 and TRBJ1-4, with 12 nucleotides matching TRBD1. The length of the CDR3 is 15 residues. Germline loops: CDR1 SNHLY, CDR2 FYNNEI. V was pared by 11 bases and J by 5 bases, with 9 bases of the junction left unmatched. The sequenced CDR3 bases are TGTGCCTCCTCCGGGACAGGGGGCCCCAATGAAAAA. It specifies CASSGTGGPNEK. The full CDR3 is CASSGTGGPNEKLFF.

Turning to this clone: Coverage ceases 3 residues before the CDR3 finishes, and the germline J gene fills in the end. The chain employs TRBV29-1 and TRBJ2-3; 11 positions match TRBD2. This CDR3 spans 19 amino acids. Germline CDR1 and CDR2: SQVTM and ANQGSEA. J gave up 2 bases and V 1 base, and 14 bases lay outside the gene matches. The CDR3 region is CSVEGVVAGGPGTTDTQYF. CDR3 DNA, as far as it was read: TGCAGCGTTGAAGGTGTAGTAGCGGGAGGGCCTGGGACCACAGATACG.

CDR3 loop: CASSLSPGDEQYF. The sequenced part of the CDR3 DNA is TGCGCCAGCAGCTTGTCCCCAGGGGACGAG. V and J are TRBV5-1 and TRBJ2-7, with D perhaps matching TRBD1 (6 bases). The read ends 3 residues before the CDR3 terminus; that terminus is restored from the germline J gene. Germline CDR1 SGHRS, CDR2 YFSETQ. CDR3 size: 13 residues. V lost 1 base, J lost 5 bases, and 10 bases lay in between.

With respect to this clone: The sequence runs out 3 residues before the end of the CDR3; the remainder is reconstructed from the germline J gene. Other DNA sequences in the sample encode the same CDR3. The rearrangement links TRBV18 to TRBJ2-3; D is ambiguous. The V and J ends lost 1 base and 1 base respectively, with 6 bases between them. The CDR3 has 14 amino acids. Germline V gene lookup returns CDR1 KGHSH and CDR2 LQKENI. The part of the CDR3 DNA that was read is TGTGCCAGCTCACCACGGCAGGGCACAGATACG. It translates to CASSPRQGTDT. The full CDR3 is CASSPRQGTDTQYF.

With regard to this clone: The read terminates 3 residues ahead of where the CDR3 ends, so the germline J gene completes it. The rearrangement joins TRBV20-1 to TRBJ2-1; 11 nucleotides align to TRBD2. Trimming at V came to 7 bases and at J to 1 base, leaving 9 bases not matched to a gene. The length of the CDR3 is 16 residues. From germline, CDR1 is DFQATT and CDR2 SNEGSKA (reference sequence). The CDR3 DNA, read in part, is TGCAGTGTTTGGACTAGCGGGCGGTTTTCCTACAATGAG. Its protein is CSVWTSGRFSYNE. The full-length CDR3 reads as CSVWTSGRFSYNEQFF.

CDR3 DNA, as far as it was read: TGTGCCAGCAGCTTACAAAACACAGATACG. Translated: CASSLQNTDT. The CDR3 reads in full as CASSLQNTDTQYF. The rearrangement uses TRBV11-2 and TRBJ2-3; no clear D. The sequenced fragment ends 3 residues before the CDR3 boundary, so the rest is inferred from the germline J gene. V lost 2 bases, J lost 2 bases, and 5 bases lay in between. The CDR3 sequence is 13 residues long. Germline CDR1 SGHAT, CDR2 FQNNGV.

About this clone itself: Read data end 3 residues before the CDR3 end; the end is taken from the germline J gene. The rearrangement joins TRBV2 to TRBJ1-3; 7 bases map to TRBD1. Germline V lookup: CDR1 SNHLY, CDR2 FYNNEI. The J segment lost 8 bases and the V segment lost 6 bases, leaving 4 bases of the junction unmatched. CDR3 length equals 12 residues. The CDR3 DNA, read in part, is TGTGCCAGCAGGAGACAGGGAGACACC. This translates into CASRRQGDT. The entire CDR3 is CASRRQGDTIYF.

Details on this clone: The read ends 3 residues before the CDR3 terminus; that terminus is restored from the germline J gene. The chain links TRBV30 to TRBJ2-1; 7 nucleotides match TRBD2. Trimming at V came to 2 bases and at J to 5 bases, leaving 9 bases not matched to a gene. The CDR3 is 15 amino acids. Per the germline V gene, CDR1 is GTSNPN and CDR2 is SVGIG (reference sequence). Incomplete CDR3 DNA: TGTGCCTGGAGTTCAAAGGGGCTAGCGGACAATGAG. Translation gives CAWSSKGLADNE. The whole CDR3 sequence is CAWSSKGLADNEQFF.

This clone counts as large by frequency. The DNA ends 3 residues before the CDR3 does, and the rest of the CDR3 is filled in from the germline J gene. The gene calls are TRBV5-5 and TRBJ1-5; D possibly corresponds to TRBD1 (5 bases). The V gene lost 2 bases and the J gene lost 7 bases, with 10 bases spanning the gap. The CDR3 covers 13 residues. Germline lookup yields CDR1 SGHKS and CDR2 YYEKEE (reference sequence). The DNA read from the CDR3 is TGTGCCAGCAGCTTTGGGGCCCAGCAGCCC. This sequence encodes CASSFGAQQP. The full-length CDR3 reads as CASSFGAQQPQHF.

A word on this clone: The read ends 3 residues before the CDR3 terminus; that terminus is restored from the germline J gene. V is TRBV2 and J is TRBJ1-1; D is uncertain. CDR1 is SNHLY, CDR2 FYNNEI, per germline. CDR3 size: 13 residues. The V end lost 0 bases, the J end lost 5 bases, and 7 bases lay between the germline ends. This chain's CDR3 is CASSEAQWTEAFF. The CDR3 DNA, read in part, is TGTGCCAGCAGTGAAGCGCAGTGGACTGAA.

A note on this clone: Read sequence stops 3 residues before the CDR3 end, and the germline J gene provides the missing end. The chain combines TRBV7-2 with TRBJ2-5, with 11 bases lining up with TRBD1. CDR3 length equals 14 residues. The V segment lost 5 bases and the J segment 6 bases; nucleotides outside the gene matches: 5. The germline V gene encodes CDR1 SGHTA and CDR2 FQGNSA. CDR3 DNA, as far as it was read: TGTGCCAGCAGCCTCGGACAGGGGGCACAGACC. This codes for CASSLGQGAQT. The entire CDR3 sequence reads CASSLGQGAQTQYF.